This TCR beta chain was found in a study of cytomegalovirus exposure and HLA in healthy donors. Only in-frame clones appear in the TCRdb table, and some are missing; sequencing was by immunoSEQ multiplex PCR. The sample consists of around 180,000 clones, around 88% of them appearing once. CDR1 is MGHRA and CDR2 is YSYEKL in the germline V gene. The CDR3 totals 16 residues. The V and J ends lost 3 bases and 0 bases respectively, with 14 bases between them. The V and J genes are TRBV4-1 and TRBJ1-1; tentative D call: TRBD1 (5 bases). The specimen was PBMCs. This clonotype was obtained from a young woman in good health and CMV-seronegative. The CDR3 region has the DNA TGCGCCAGCAGCCATCATATCGACAGCTTGAACACTGAAGCTTTCTTT. As protein: CASSHHIDSLNTEAFF.